This T cell receptor (beta chain) was retrieved from a study of CD8+ T cells in alopecia areata. With V trimmed by 5 bases and J by 1 base, 4 bases remained unmatched. The CDR3 runs to 14 residues. Germline loops: CDR1 NNHDY, CDR2 SYVADS. This clone was counted a few times. The genes and germline here are from mouse. The sequence runs out 4 residues before the end of the CDR3; the remainder is reconstructed from the germline J gene. Extraction and reverse transcription of RNA yielded cDNA as the sequencing template. Only in-frame clones appear in the TCRdb table, and some are missing; sequencing was by immunoSEQ multiplex PCR. Captured here are about 110,000 clones, none seen once; the top ten comprise roughly a fifth.

The V call is TRBV13-3, the J call TRBJ2-4; 7 nucleotides agree with TRBD2. The origin of this receptor is a C3H/HeJ mouse with alopecia areata. MHC haplotype here: H2-k. Sequencing was performed on lesional skin. The covered CDR3 bases are TGTGCCAGCAGGATGGGGGGTCGTCAAAAC. It translates to CASRMGGRQN. The full CDR3 protein is CASRMGGRQNTLYF.